This T cell receptor beta chain was captured in a study of vaccination effects on CD4 cells after COVID-19. The wider study: Each culture well received a few million PBMC. These cells were then cultured in IMDM with approximately 10 IU/ml IL-2 and 8.5 to 10 ug/ml peptides. Study-wide points: A shortage of convalescent patients and an absence of early post-infection timepoints characterized the study.

Repertoires were generated with immunoSEQ multiplex PCR, while TCRdb's copy carries only in-frame clones and drops some. The sample lists under 50,000 clones, 67% occurring once. On this clone: Its antigen is still unknown.

The CDR3 is 15 amino acids. V was trimmed by 3 bases and J by 4 bases, leaving 15 bases between them. Germline V gene data show CDR1 as ENHRY and CDR2 as SYGVKD. Once cultured for 10 to 11 days, the cells underwent separation to obtain CD4+ T cells. Replacing half the medium with IL-2 medium was done on days 3 and 7. This receptor was identified in a human donor who received a COVID-19 vaccine. The sample here was CD4+ T cells from PBMCs cultured without peptide, taken before COVID-19 vaccination. The chain carries TRBV10-3 and TRBJ1-1; D call uncertain. The CDR3 is CAISDWKVHTTEAFF. The CDR3, as DNA: TGTGCCATCAGTGATTGGAAAGTTCATACCACTGAAGCTTTCTTT.